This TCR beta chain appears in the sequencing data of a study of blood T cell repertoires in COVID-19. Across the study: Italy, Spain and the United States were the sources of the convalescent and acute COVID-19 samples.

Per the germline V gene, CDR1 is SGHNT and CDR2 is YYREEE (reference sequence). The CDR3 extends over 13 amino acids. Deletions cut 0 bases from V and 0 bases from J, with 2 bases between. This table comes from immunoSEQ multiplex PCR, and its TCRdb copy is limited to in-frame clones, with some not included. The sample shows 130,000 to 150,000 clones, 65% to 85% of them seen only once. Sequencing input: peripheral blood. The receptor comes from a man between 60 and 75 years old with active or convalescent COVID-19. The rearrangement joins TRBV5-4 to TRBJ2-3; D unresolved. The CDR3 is CASSLASTDTQYF. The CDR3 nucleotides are TGTGCCAGCAGCTTGGCTAGCACAGATACGCAGTATTTT.